The sequence of this T cell receptor beta chain was determined in a study of T cells after somatic rescue of genetic block. Some clones are missing from TCRdb's copy, which holds only in-frame ones; the method was immunoSEQ multiplex PCR. The repertoire includes 9,500 to 12,000 clones, around 84% of them detected once, and around 8% sits in the top ten. This CDR3 has 18 amino acids. Germline V lookup: CDR1 MGHRA, CDR2 YSYEKL. Between the trimmed V and J ends, which lost 3 bases and 2 bases, there was a span of 19 bases. Sequencing input: peripheral blood mononuclear cells (PBMCs). The chain has TRBV4-1 and TRBJ1-4; no clear D gene. The source of this sequence is a boy younger than 18. The CDR3 nucleotides read TGCGCCAGCAGCCAGCGGAGTAACCCTACCCCTACTAATGAAAAACTGTTTTTT. Its translation: CASSQRSNPTPTNEKLFF.